This TCR beta chain was obtained from a study of cytotoxic CD8 clonotypes in ibrutinib-treated CLL. Study at large: Results showed some 25 partial and 2 complete responses; following median 68 months, approximately 14 remained remitted, roughly twelve advanced.

Study-wide points: Public clonotypes were seen rarely and were contracted or stable on treatment. Sampling times differed between sustained-remission and progressing patients.

This CDR3 is 16 amino acids long. CDR1 and CDR2 from the germline V gene are SGHDT and YYEEEE. V lost 0 bases, J lost 4 bases, and 16 bases lay in between. On this clone: Antigen unknown.

The data were produced by immunoSEQ multiplex PCR, yet TCRdb's version contains in-frame clones alone and is incomplete. The sample includes 40,000 or so clones, roughly 49% of them seen just once. This TCR derives from a human donor with chronic lymphocytic leukemia. The V gene is TRBV5-6, the J gene TRBJ1-2; D is unresolved. The sample consisted of PBMCs, taken before ibrutinib treatment. CDR3 amino acids: CASSLVIHGRFYGYTF. In nucleotides, the CDR3 is TGTGCCAGCAGCTTGGTTATACACGGCAGGTTCTATGGCTACACCTTC.